This T cell receptor beta chain originates from a study of cytomegalovirus exposure and HLA in healthy donors. In germline, CDR1 is SNHLY, CDR2 FYNNEI. CDR3 length equals 14 residues. Trimming pared 7 bases from V and 0 bases from J, leaving 10 bases between. The PCR was carried out with 60 Vbeta primers and 13 Jbeta primers. Measured with immunoSEQ multiplex PCR; TCRdb has only the in-frame clones, and not every one. The sample includes some 170,000 clones, more than 80% of them seen just once. Material for sequencing was PBMCs. The sequence was obtained from a woman aged 18-29 years in good health and CMV-seropositive. J is TRBJ1-5 and V is TRBV2, with no clear D. CDR3 nucleotides: TGTGCCAGCACCGACGTAGCTAGCAATCAGCCCCAGCATTTT. This translates into CASTDVASNQPQHF.